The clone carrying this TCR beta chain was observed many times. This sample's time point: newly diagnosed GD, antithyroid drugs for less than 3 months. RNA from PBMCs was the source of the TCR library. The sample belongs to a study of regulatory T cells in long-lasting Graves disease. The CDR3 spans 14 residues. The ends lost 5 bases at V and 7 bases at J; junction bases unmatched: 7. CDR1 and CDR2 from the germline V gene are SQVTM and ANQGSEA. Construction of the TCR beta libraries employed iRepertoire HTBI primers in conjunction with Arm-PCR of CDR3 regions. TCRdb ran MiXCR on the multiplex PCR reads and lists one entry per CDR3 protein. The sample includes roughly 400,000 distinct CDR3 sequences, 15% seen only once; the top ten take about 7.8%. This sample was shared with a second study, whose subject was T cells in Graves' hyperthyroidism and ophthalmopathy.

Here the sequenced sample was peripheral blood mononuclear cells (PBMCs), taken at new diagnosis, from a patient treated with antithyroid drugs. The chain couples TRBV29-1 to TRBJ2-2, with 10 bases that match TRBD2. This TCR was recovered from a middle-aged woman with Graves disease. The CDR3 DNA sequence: TGCAGCGTTCGAAGCGGGAGGGCCGACGGGGAGCTGTTTTTT. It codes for CSVRSGRADGELFF.